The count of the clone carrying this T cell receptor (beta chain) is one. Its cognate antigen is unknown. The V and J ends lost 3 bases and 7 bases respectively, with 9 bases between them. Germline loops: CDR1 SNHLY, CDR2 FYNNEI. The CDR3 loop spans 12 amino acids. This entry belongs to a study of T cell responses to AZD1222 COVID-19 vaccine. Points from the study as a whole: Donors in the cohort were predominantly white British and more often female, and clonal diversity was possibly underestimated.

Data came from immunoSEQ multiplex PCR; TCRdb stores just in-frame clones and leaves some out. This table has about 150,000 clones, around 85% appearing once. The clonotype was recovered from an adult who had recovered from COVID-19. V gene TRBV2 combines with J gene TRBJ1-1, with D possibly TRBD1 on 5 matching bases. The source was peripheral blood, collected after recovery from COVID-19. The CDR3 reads CASSDGADEAFF. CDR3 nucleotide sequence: TGTGCCAGCAGTGATGGGGCAGATGAAGCTTTCTTT.